Included here is one TCR beta chain sequence, with context. CDR3 size: 15 residues. V lost 4 bases and J 0 bases, leaving 11 bases between the germline ends. Germline V CDR1 and CDR2: MRHNA, SNTAGT. Original analysis: It was from reference gene primer amplification that nucleated cell counts were estimated. The protocol was immunoSEQ multiplex PCR, while the TCRdb copy is restricted to in-frame clones and leaves out a portion. That table gives V, J and clone size, and the DNA gave D and trimming. The table includes almost 400,000 clones, around 87% detected once. The Seattle patients, enrolled during active infection, were followed longitudinally. This sample is part of a study of blood T cell repertoires in COVID-19. Turning to the study itself: Specimens from acute and convalescent COVID-19 originated in the United States, Italy and Spain. T cells, B-cell-depleted T cells, or PBMCs provided the cDNA or gDNA that served as material.

This clonotype was obtained from an older woman with COVID-19, enrolled during active disease. The genes are TRBV6-4 and TRBJ2-3; tentative D call: TRBD2 (6 bases). Sequences were obtained from peripheral blood. CDR3 protein: CASSARRGSTDTQYF. CDR3 in DNA: TGTGCCAGCAGTGCAAGGCGGGGTAGCACAGATACGCAGTATTTT.